These T cell receptor beta chains were read from a single sample in a study of blood T cell repertoires in COVID-19. Profiled with immunoSEQ multiplex PCR; TCRdb holds only in-frame clones, not every one. The profile covers over 20,000 clones, with more than 80% appearing a single time and 5% to 6.5% taken by the ten largest. Sequenced material: peripheral blood. The source is a human donor in a cohort sampled during active COVID-19. CDR3s include the opening cysteine and the closing phenylalanine or tryptophan. The order of the fields is D gene, clone size, J gene, V gene, CDR3 DNA, CDR3 protein. A D gene is named only where the DNA matches it firmly. The listing skips clone size in some rows; elsewhere it reads once, few, many or a size class.

>NA|NA|TRBJ2-7|TRBV6-1
TGTGCCAGCAGTGAAGTACAGGGAACTGGATACGAGCAGTACTTC
CASSEVQGTGYEQYF
>TRBD2|NA|TRBJ2-1|TRBV3-1/TRBV3-2
TGTGCCAGCAGCCTTACTAGCGGGGGCCCCTACAATGAGCAGTTCTTC
CASSLTSGGPYNEQFF
>NA|NA|TRBJ2-5|TRBV14
TGTGCCAGCAGCCTGGGACTCGAAGAGACCCAGTACTTC
CASSLGLEETQYF
>TRBD1|few|TRBJ2-2|TRBV14
TGTGCCAGCAGCCAACTTCCGGGGACAGACACCGGGGAGCTGTTTTTT
CASSQLPGTDTGELFF
>TRBD1|NA|TRBJ1-5|TRBV2
TGTGCCAGCGGTTTCCGGGACAGAAATCAGCCCCAGCATTTT
CASGFRDRNQPQHF
>NA|NA|TRBJ1-5|TRBV30
TGTGCCTGGAGTCTACAGGGCGGCCAGCCCCAGCATTTT
CAWSLQGGQPQHF
>NA|NA|TRBJ2-3|TRBV2
TGTGCCAGCCTGGTGTCAGGGGATACGCAGTATTTT
CASLVSGDTQYF
>TRBD1|NA|TRBJ2-7|TRBV28
TGTGCCAGCACCCTAGGACAGGGGGCTGGGTACGAGCAGTACTTC
CASTLGQGAGYEQYF
>TRBD2|once|TRBJ2-1|TRBV28
TGTGCCAGCAGTTTACGTCTAGCGGGAGTCTACAATGAGCAGTTCTTC
CASSLRLAGVYNEQFF
>NA|NA|TRBJ1-1|TRBV2
TGTGCCAGCAGTGGTTCCTTGAACACTGAAGCTTTCTTT
CASSGSLNTEAFF
>NA|NA|TRBJ2-5|TRBV27
TGTGCCAGCAGTTTAGCGGGGGCGACCGGGGAGACCCAGTACTTC
CASSLAGATGETQYF
>NA|NA|TRBJ2-1|TRBV4-1
TGCGCCAGCAGCCAAGATTTCGGAGGGAATGAGCAGTTCTTC
CASSQDFGGNEQFF
>NA|once|TRBJ2-5|TRBV5-4
TGTGCCAGCAGCCGGGAGAAGGAGACCCAGTACTTC
CASSREKETQYF
>TRBD2|NA|TRBJ2-7|TRBV16
TGTGCCAGCAGCCCACGGACTAGCGGGACCAAGGAGCAGTACTTC
CASSPRTSGTKEQYF
>TRBD2|NA|TRBJ2-1|TRBV29-1
TGCAGCGGAAAGAAGCGGGAGAACTACAATGAGCAGTTCTTC
CSGKKRENYNEQFF
>NA|NA|TRBJ2-2|TRBV11-2
TGTGCCAGCAGTTTCAGATACGAGGTTTCGAACACCGGGGAGCTGTTTTTT
CASSFRYEVSNTGELFF
>TRBD1|NA|TRBJ2-7|TRBV27
TGTGCCAGCTGGGGGGACAGGACTGGAGAGCAGTACTTC
CASWGDRTGEQYF
>TRBD2|NA|TRBJ2-1|TRBV7-3
TGTGCCAGCAGCCCCTTCTCCCTAGCGGGGGAGGTGAGGAATGAGCAGTTCTTC
CASSPFSLAGEVRNEQFF
>TRBD2|NA|TRBJ2-1|TRBV3-1/TRBV3-2
TGTGCCAGCAGCCAACGGGGACTAGCGGGAGCTGGGGTTCACGATAAGCAGTTCTTC
CASSQRGLAGAGVHDKQFF
>TRBD2|NA|TRBJ2-7|TRBV2
TGTGCCAGCAGCGACGCTAGCGGGAGCTGGGCCTACGAGCAGTACTTC
CASSDASGSWAYEQYF
>TRBD2|NA|TRBJ2-2|TRBV24-1
TGTGCCACCAGTGATTTCAGCGGGAGGTCGAACACCGGGGAGCTGTTTTTT
CATSDFSGRSNTGELFF
>TRBD1|once|TRBJ1-2|TRBV28
TGTGCCAGCACCGGACAGGATCGCACTAACTATGGCTACACCTTC
CASTGQDRTNYGYTF
>TRBD1|once|TRBJ2-7|TRBV9
TGTGCCAGCAGCATGGAGACAGGGTTCGCCTACGAGCAGTACTTC
CASSMETGFAYEQYF
>TRBD1|NA|TRBJ1-5|TRBV2
TGTGCCAGCAGAGATACAGGGGGACACAATCAGCCCCAGCATTTT
CASRDTGGHNQPQHF
>NA|NA|TRBJ1-6|TRBV9
TGTGCCAGCAGCGTAGCCGGGAATAATTCACCCCTCCACTTT
CASSVAGNNSPLHF
>NA|once|TRBJ2-5|TRBV11-2
TGTGCCAGCAGCTTATTAGAAGAGACCCAGTACTTC
CASSLLEETQYF
>NA|medium-sized|TRBJ1-2|TRBV28
TGTGCCAGCAGCTCAAAAACGGGGGGGCCCCCGGGCTACACCTTC
CASSSKTGGPPGYTF
>TRBD2|NA|TRBJ2-1|TRBV27
TGTGCCAGCAGTTTGAGACTAGCGGGAGATTGGGTCTTC
CASSLRLAGDWVF
>NA|NA|TRBJ1-2|TRBV5-5
TGTGCCAGCAGCTTGGGTCGGGTCTATGGCTACACCTTC
CASSLGRVYGYTF
>NA|NA|TRBJ2-7|TRBV28
TGTGCCAGCAGTCTAGGCAGGGACTACGAGCAGTACTTC
CASSLGRDYEQYF
>NA|NA|TRBJ1-6|TRBV7-2
TGTGCCAGCAGCTTGACAGAAAATTCACCCCTCCACTTT
CASSLTENSPLHF
>TRBD1|once|TRBJ2-2|TRBV19
TGTGCCAGTAGTTCCAAGGGGGCGCACACCGGGGAGCTGTTTTTT
CASSSKGAHTGELFF
>TRBD1|NA|TRBJ1-1|TRBV7-9
TGTGCCAGCAGGACGGGACAGCTGAACACTGAAGCTTTCTTT
CASRTGQLNTEAFF
>TRBD2|NA|TRBJ2-1|TRBV9
TGTGCCAGCAGCGACAGGACTAGCGGGATACACAATGAGCAGTTCTTC
CASSDRTSGIHNEQFF
>TRBD2|NA|TRBJ2-1|TRBV5-6
TGTGCCAGCAGCAGGACTAGCGGACTCTACAATGAGCAGTTCTTC
CASSRTSGLYNEQFF
>NA|NA|TRBJ2-2|TRBV25-1
TGTGCCAGCAGTGACGTAGTAACGGGGGACGGGGAGCTGTTTTTT
CASSDVVTGDGELFF
>TRBD1|NA|TRBJ2-3|TRBV5-1
TGCGCCAGCAGCTTGGTTACAGGGGGCACAGATACGCAGTATTTT
CASSLVTGGTDTQYF
>TRBD2|NA|TRBJ2-7|TRBV6-5
TGTGCCAGCACCGAGCCTAGCGGGAGTTACGAGCAGTACTTC
CASTEPSGSYEQYF
>NA|NA|TRBJ1-5|TRBV2
TGTGCCAGCAGTATCGACAGGAATCAGCCCCAGCATTTT
CASSIDRNQPQHF
>TRBD1|NA|TRBJ2-7|TRBV5-6
TGTGCCAGCAGCTTGGCGGCAGGGGGTGGGTACGAGCAGTACTTC
CASSLAAGGGYEQYF
>NA|NA|TRBJ2-7|TRBV7-8
TGTGCCAGCAGCTTAGTGCGTTCACAGTCATACTACGAGCAGTACTTC
CASSLVRSQSYYEQYF
>NA|NA|TRBJ1-5|TRBV28
TGTGCCAGCCACGAGGGCAATCAGCCCCAGCATTTT
CASHEGNQPQHF
>NA|NA|TRBJ2-1|TRBV24-1
TGTGCCACCAGTGATCTCCTAGCTGGTGAGCAGTTCTTC
CATSDLLAGEQFF
>NA|few|TRBJ2-1|TRBV18
TGTGCCAGCTCCTTGATGTGGGGCGATGAGCAGTTCTTC
CASSLMWGDEQFF
>NA|NA|TRBJ2-1|TRBV5-4
TGTGCCAGCAGCTTGCCAGGCTTCAATGAGCAGTTCTTC
CASSLPGFNEQFF
>NA|NA|TRBJ2-1|TRBV3-1/TRBV3-2
TGTGCCAGCAGCCAAAGTATGGCAGGGGCTGAGCAGTTCTTC
CASSQSMAGAEQFF
>NA|NA|TRBJ1-3|TRBV21-1
TGTGCCAGCAGCACTCCGTCTTGCTCTGGAAACACCATATATTTT
CASSTPSCSGNTIYF
>TRBD2|NA|TRBJ2-1|TRBV6-5
TGTGCCAGCAGTCAGTTAGCGGGAGGGGATGAGCAGTTCTTC
CASSQLAGGDEQFF
>NA|NA|TRBJ2-1|TRBV6-5
TGTGCCAGCATCAGCTACAATGAGCAGTTCTTC
CASISYNEQFF
>TRBD1|NA|TRBJ1-3|TRBV7-9
TGTGCCAGCAGCTTATGGGGACAGAGCTCCGCGCACTCTGGAAACACCATATATTTT
CASSLWGQSSAHSGNTIYF
>TRBD1|NA|TRBJ1-5|TRBV2
TGTGCCAGCAGTACCCCTTTGGGACAGGGTTATGATCAGCCCCAGCATTTT
CASSTPLGQGYDQPQHF
>NA|NA|TRBJ1-1|TRBV28
TGTGCCAGCAGTTTCGGAGAGACTGAAGCTTTCTTT
CASSFGETEAFF
>TRBD1|NA|TRBJ2-3|TRBV24-1
TGTGCCACCAGTGGTAGCAGGGGGAAGACAGATACGCAGTATTTT
CATSGSRGKTDTQYF
>TRBD2|NA|TRBJ2-1|TRBV28
TGTGCCAGCAGTAAACAACTAGCGGGAGTGATTCGGGAGCAGTTCTTC
CASSKQLAGVIREQFF
>TRBD1|NA|TRBJ2-7|TRBV7-2
TGTGCCAGCAGCATCTACAGGGGGCTAGAGCAGTACTTC
CASSIYRGLEQYF
>NA|NA|TRBJ2-1|TRBV19
TGTGCCAGTAGTATTGTAGGACTAAACTCCTACAATGAGCAGTTCTTC
CASSIVGLNSYNEQFF